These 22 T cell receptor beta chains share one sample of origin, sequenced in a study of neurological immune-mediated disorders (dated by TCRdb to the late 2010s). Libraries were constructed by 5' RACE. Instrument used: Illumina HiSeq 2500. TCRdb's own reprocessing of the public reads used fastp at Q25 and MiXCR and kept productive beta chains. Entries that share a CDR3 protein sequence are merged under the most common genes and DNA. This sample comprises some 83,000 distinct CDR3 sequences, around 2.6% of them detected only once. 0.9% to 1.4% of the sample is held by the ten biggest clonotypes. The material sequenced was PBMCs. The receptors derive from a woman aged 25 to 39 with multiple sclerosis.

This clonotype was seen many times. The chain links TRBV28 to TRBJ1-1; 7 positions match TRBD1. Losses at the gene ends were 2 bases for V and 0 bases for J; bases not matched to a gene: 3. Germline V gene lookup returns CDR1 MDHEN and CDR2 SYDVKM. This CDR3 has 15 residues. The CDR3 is CASSLVDRVNTEAFF. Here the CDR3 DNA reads TGTGCCAGCAGTTTAGTTGACAGGGTGAACACTGAAGCTTTCTTT.

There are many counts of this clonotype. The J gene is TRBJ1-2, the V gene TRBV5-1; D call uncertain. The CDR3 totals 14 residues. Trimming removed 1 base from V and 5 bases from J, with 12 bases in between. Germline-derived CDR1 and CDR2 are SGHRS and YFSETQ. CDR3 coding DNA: TGCGCCAGCAGCTTGAACCCCGGACGATATGGCTACACCTTC. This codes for CASSLNPGRYGYTF.

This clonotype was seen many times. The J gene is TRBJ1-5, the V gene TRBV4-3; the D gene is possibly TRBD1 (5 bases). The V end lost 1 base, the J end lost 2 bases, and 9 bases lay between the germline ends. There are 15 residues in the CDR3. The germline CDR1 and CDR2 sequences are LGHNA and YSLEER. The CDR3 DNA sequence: TGCGCCAGCAGCCAAGGACAGACAGGCAATCAGCCCCAGCATTTT. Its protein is CASSQGQTGNQPQHF.

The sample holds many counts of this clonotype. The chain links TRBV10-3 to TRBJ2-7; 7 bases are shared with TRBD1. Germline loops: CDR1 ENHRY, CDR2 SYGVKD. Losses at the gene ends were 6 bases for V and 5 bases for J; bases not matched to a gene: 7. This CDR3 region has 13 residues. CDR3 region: CAIRIGQVDEQYF. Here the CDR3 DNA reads TGTGCCATCAGGATAGGACAGGTAGACGAGCAGTACTTC.

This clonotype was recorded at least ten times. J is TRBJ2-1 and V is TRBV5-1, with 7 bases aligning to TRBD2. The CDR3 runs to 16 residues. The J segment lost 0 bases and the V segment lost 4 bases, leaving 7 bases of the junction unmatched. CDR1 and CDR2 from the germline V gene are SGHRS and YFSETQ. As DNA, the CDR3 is TGCGCCAGCAGCGAAACGCAGCGGGGCTCCTACAATGAGCAGTTCTTC. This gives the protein CASSETQRGSYNEQFF.

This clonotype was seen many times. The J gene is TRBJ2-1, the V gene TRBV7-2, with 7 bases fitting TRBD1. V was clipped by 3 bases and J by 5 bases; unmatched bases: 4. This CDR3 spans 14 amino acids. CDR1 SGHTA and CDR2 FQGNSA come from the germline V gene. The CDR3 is CASSFLGGDNEQFF. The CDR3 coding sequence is TGTGCCAGCAGCTTCTTAGGGGGCGACAATGAGCAGTTCTTC.

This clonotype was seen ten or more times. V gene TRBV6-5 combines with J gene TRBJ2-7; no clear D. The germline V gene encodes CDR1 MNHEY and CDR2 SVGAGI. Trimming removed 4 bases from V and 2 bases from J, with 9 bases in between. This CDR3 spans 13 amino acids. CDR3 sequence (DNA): TGTGCCAGCAGTTCCGGCGAAGCCTACGAGCAGTACTTC. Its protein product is CASSSGEAYEQYF.

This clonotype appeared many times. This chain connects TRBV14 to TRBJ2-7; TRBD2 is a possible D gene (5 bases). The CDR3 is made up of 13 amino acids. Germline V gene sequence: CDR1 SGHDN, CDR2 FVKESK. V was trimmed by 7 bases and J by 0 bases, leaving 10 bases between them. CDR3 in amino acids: CASKGSDSYEQYF. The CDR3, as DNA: TGTGCCAGCAAAGGGAGTGACTCCTACGAGCAGTACTTC.

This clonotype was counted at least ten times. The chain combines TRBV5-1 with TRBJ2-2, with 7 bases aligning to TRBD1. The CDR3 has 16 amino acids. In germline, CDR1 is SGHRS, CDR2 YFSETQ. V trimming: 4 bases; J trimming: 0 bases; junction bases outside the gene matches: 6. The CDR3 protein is CASSPTGTANTGELFF. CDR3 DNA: TGCGCCAGCAGCCCCACCGGGACAGCGAACACCGGGGAGCTGTTTTTT.

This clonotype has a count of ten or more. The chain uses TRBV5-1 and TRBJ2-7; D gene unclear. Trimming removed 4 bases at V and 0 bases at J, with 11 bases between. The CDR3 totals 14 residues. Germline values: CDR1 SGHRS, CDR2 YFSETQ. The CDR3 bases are TGCGCCAGCAGCGGCACCCTAGACTCCTACGAGCAGTACTTC. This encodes CASSGTLDSYEQYF.

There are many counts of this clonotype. Here the CDR3 reads CASSLLAGVYEQYF. CDR3 in DNA: TGTGCCAGCAGCTTACTAGCGGGAGTGTACGAGCAGTACTTC. V is TRBV7-2 and J is TRBJ2-7; 10 bases are a match to TRBD2. The germline V gene has CDR1 SGHTA and CDR2 FQGNSA. The length of the CDR3 is 14 residues. After removal of 2 bases from V and 4 bases from J, the junction contained 2 bases not matched to a gene.

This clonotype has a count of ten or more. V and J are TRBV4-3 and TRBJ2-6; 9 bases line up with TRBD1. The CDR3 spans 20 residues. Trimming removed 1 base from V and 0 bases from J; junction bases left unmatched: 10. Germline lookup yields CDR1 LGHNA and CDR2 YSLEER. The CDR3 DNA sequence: TGCGCCAGCAGCCAAGTCCCTATTGGGACAGGGAACTCTGGGGCCAACGTCCTGACTTTC. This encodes CASSQVPIGTGNSGANVLTF.

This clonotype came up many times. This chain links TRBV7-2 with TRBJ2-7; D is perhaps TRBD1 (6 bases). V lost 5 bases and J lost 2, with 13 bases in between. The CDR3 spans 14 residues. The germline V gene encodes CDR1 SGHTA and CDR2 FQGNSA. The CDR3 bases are TGTGCCAGCAGCCTTGGACAGCCGACCTACGAGCAGTACTTC. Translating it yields CASSLGQPTYEQYF.

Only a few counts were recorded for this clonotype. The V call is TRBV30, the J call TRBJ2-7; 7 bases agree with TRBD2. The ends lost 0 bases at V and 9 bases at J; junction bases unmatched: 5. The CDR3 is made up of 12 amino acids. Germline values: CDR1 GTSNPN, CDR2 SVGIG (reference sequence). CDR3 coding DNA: TGTGCCTGGAGTGTCGGAGCGGGGCCGCAGTACTTC. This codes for CAWSVGAGPQYF.

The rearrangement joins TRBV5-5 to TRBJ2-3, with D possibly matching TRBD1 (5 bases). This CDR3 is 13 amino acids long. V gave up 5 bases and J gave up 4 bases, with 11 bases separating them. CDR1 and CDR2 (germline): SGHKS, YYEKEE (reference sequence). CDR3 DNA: TGTGCCAGCAGGGGGCAATCATCAGATACGCAGTATTTT. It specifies CASRGQSSDTQYF.

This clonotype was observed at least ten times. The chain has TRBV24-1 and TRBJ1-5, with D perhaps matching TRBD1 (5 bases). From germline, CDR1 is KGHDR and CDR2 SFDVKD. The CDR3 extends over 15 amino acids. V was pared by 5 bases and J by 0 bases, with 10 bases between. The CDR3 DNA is TGTGCCACCAGTGGAAAGACAGATAGCAATCAGCCCCAGCATTTT. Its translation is CATSGKTDSNQPQHF.

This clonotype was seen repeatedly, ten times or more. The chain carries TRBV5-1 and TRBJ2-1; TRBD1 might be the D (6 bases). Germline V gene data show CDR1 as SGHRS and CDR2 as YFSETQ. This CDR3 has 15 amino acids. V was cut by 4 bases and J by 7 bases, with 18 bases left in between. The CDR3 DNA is TGCGCCAGCAGCAAACAAGGCCCGAGGGGGAATGAGCAGTTCTTC. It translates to CASSKQGPRGNEQFF.

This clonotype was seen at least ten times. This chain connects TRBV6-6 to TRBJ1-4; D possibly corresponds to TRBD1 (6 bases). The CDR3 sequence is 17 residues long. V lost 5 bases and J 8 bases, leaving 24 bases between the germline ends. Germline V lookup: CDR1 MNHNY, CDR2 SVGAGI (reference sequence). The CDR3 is CASSPTLDVTGGEKLFF. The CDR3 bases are TGTGCCAGCAGTCCGACACTGGATGTGACAGGTGGAGAAAAACTGTTTTTT.

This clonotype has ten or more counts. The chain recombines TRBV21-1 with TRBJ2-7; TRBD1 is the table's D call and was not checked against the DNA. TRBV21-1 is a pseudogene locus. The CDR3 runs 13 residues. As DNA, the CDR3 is TGTGCAAACAGGGGGACAGGGCCCTACGAGCAGTACTTC. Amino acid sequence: CANRGTGPYEQYF.

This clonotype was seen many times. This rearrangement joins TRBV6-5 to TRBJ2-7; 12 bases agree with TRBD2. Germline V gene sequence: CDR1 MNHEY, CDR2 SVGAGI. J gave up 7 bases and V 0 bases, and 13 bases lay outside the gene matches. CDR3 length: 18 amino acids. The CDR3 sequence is CASSYSSASGRASVEQYF. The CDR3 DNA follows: TGTGCCAGCAGTTACTCTTCCGCTAGCGGGAGGGCCTCGGTAGAGCAGTACTTC.

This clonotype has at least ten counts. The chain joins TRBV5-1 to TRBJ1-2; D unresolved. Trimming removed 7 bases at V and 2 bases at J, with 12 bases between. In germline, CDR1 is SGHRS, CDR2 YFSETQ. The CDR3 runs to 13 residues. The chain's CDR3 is CASSASSNYGYTF. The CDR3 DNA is TGCGCCAGCTCGGCCAGTTCCAACTATGGCTACACCTTC.

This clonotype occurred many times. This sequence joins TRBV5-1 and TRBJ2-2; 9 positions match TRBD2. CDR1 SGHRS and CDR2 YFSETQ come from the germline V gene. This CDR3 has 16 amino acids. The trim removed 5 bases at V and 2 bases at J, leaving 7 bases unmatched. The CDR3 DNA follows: TGCGCCAGCAGGTTCCCGGGACTAGCAAACACCGGGGAGCTGTTTTTT. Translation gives CASRFPGLANTGELFF.